The 2 T cell receptor beta chains presented below share a single source sample, sequenced in a study of shared clonotypes between healthy human individuals. This table comes from immunoSEQ multiplex PCR, and its TCRdb copy is limited to in-frame clones, with some not included. This table has over a million clones, roughly 96% appearing once. Sequenced: naive CD4+ T cells sorted from blood. Subset defined: CD45RA+ positively selected. Every receptor here comes from a man aged 25-45 years in good health.

This sequence joins TRBV19 and TRBJ2-7; the D is unclear. The CDR3 is 14 amino acids. Germline V gives CDR1 LNHDA, CDR2 SQIVND (reference sequence). The V end lost 5 bases, the J end lost 2 bases, and 13 bases lay between the germline ends. The chain's CDR3 is CASSGPHYPYEQYF. CDR3 in DNA: TGTGCCAGTAGTGGGCCCCACTACCCCTACGAGCAGTACTTC.

V gene TRBV10-3 combines with J gene TRBJ2-1; 7 nucleotides agree with TRBD2. Unmatched junction bases numbered 16, after V lost 5 bases and J lost 3 bases. The germline CDR1 and CDR2 sequences are ENHRY and SYGVKD. CDR3 size: 18 residues. CDR3 in amino acids: CAISLPGGGPADYNEQFF. CDR3 in DNA: TGTGCCATCAGTCTCCCGGGGGGAGGGCCGGCAGACTACAATGAGCAGTTCTTC.